A selection of T cell receptor beta chains follows, all from one sample in a study of metastatic and nonmetastatic thyroid tumors. With MiXCR, TCRdb reprocessed the PCR reads. The sample holds 20,000 or so clones, about 21% seen once. The material sequenced was blood. Receptors were obtained from a male donor with papillary thyroid cancer or a benign thyroid nodule (not recorded which). Some clones in this sample may be carry-over from other donors' samples. Each CDR3 is given without its conserved first and last residue. The order of the fields is V gene, J gene, clone size, CDR3 protein. Clone size is shown for a subset of rows, as once, few, many or a class of expanded clone.

TRBV20-1	TRBJ1-1	NA	SASSAQVGTEAF
TRBV9	TRBJ2-1	many	ASSVGGDSYNEQF
TRBV11-2	TRBJ2-3	NA	ASSLRSGRATDTQY
TRBV28	TRBJ2-5	NA	AVAPPGGGGETQY
TRBV25-1	TRBJ1-5	many	ASSESYQPQH
TRBV2	TRBJ2-3	many	ASRRRLAGATDTQY
TRBV6-4	TRBJ2-7	NA	ASSYRDGDYEQY
TRBV12-3/TRBV12-4	TRBJ1-1	many	ASSPNYEVAEAF
TRBV12-3/TRBV12-4	TRBJ2-1	many	ASIIGGDNEQF
TRBV6-2/TRBV6-3	TRBJ1-2	few	ATQRDRAAGYT
TRBV29-1	TRBJ2-1	many	SVDGGTYNEQF
TRBV20-1	TRBJ1-2	NA	SAISPGSHYGYT
TRBV28	TRBJ1-5	many	ASSYPGQGGQPQH
TRBV6-1	TRBJ1-1	many	ASGEGQNTEAF
TRBV11-2	TRBJ2-3	many	ASSSGGLIGEDTQY
TRBV20-1	TRBJ2-3	many	SYSPSDSTDTQY
TRBV5-1	TRBJ2-1	few	ASSLYNEQF
TRBV19	TRBJ2-5	many	ASSSHSVGGETQY
TRBV30	TRBJ1-6	many	AWKSSYNSPLH
TRBV20-1	TRBJ2-2	many	SARISHGPRSLNRELF
TRBV11-3	TRBJ1-1	NA	ASSFETEAF
TRBV6-1	TRBJ1-2	few	ASRGQRGSEGYT